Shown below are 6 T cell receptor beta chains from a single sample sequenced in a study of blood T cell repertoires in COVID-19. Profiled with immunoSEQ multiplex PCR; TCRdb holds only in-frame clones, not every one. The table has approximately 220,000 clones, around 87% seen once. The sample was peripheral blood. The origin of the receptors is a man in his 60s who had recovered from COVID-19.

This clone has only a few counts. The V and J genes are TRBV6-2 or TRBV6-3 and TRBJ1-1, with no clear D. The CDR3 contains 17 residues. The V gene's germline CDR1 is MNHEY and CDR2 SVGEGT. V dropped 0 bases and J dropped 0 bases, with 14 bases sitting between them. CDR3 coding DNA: TGTGCCAGCAGTTACTCGCTAGGCGGAGCTATGAACACTGAAGCTTTCTTT. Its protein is CASSYSLGGAMNTEAFF.

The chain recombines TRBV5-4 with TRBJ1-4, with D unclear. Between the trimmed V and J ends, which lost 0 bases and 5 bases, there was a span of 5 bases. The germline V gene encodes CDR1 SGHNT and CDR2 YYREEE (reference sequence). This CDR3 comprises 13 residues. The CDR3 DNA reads TGTGCCAGCAGCTTGGCACTCAATGAAAAACTGTTTTTT. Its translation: CASSLALNEKLFF.

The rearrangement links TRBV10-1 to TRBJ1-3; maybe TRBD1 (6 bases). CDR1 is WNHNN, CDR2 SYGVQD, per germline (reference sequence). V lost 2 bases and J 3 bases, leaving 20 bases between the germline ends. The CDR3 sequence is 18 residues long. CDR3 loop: CASSEPPFVRDIGNTIYF. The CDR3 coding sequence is TGCGCCAGCAGTGAGCCCCCCTTTGTTCGGGACATTGGAAACACCATATATTTT.

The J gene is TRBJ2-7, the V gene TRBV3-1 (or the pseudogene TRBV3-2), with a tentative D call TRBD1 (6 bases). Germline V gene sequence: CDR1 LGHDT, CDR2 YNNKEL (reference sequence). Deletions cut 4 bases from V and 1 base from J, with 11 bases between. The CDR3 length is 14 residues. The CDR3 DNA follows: TGTGCCAGCAGCCTAAGAGGGACATCCTACGAGCAGTACTTC. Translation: CASSLRGTSYEQYF.

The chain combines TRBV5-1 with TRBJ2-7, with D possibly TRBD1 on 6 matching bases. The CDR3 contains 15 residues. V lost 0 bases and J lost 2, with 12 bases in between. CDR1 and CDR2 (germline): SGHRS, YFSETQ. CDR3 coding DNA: TGCGCCAGCAGCTTGGGATGGAACAGGGCCTACGAGCAGTACTTC. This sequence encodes CASSLGWNRAYEQYF. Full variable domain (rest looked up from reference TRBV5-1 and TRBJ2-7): KAGVTQTPRYLIKTRGQQVTLSCSPISGHRSVSWYQQTPGQGLQFLFEYFSETQRNKGNFPGRFSGRQFSNSRSEMNVSTLELGDSALYLCASSLGWNRAYEQYFGPGTRLTVT.

The DNA for the CDR3 is TGTGCCAGCTCACCATCCCAGAACACTGAAGCTTTCTTT. This encodes CASSPSQNTEAFF. The genes are TRBV18 and TRBJ1-1; unclear D gene. CDR1 is KGHSH and CDR2 is LQKENI in the germline V gene. V dropped 2 bases and J dropped 1 base, with 5 bases sitting between them. The CDR3 sequence is 13 residues long.